This record covers a single T cell receptor beta chain. The antigen remains unidentified. This record comes from a study of cytomegalovirus exposure and HLA in healthy donors. Whole-study results and caveats: The study labeled more than 150 TCR beta chains cytomegalovirus-associated. A few CMV-associated chains were confirmed in vitro to be specific for CMV antigens. Using the classifier, cytomegalovirus status was reportedly diagnosed with high specificity and sensitivity. Across donors, most TCRs were seen rarely, yet some public ones were widespread.

The CDR3 is 18 residues long. The ends lost 0 bases at V and 3 bases at J; junction bases unmatched: 8. Germline V gene sequence: CDR1 LGHNA, CDR2 YNFKEQ. Assay: immunoSEQ multiplex PCR; the TCRdb copy retains only in-frame clones and omits some. The table has 200,000 or so clones, 80% to 90% seen once. The TCR sequence derives from a woman aged 18-29 years in good health and CMV-seropositive. J is TRBJ2-1 and V is TRBV4-2, with TRBD2 matching 10 bases. The specimen sequenced was PBMCs. CDR3 nucleotides: TGTGCCAGCAGCCAAGAACCCCTAGCGGGAGATTACTACAATGAGCAGTTCTTC. Amino acids: CASSQEPLAGDYYNEQFF.